The 15 T cell receptor beta chains presented below share a single source sample, sequenced in a study of regulatory T cells in long-lasting Graves disease. HTBI primers from iRepertoire and Arm-PCR of CDR3 regions yielded the TCR beta libraries. Each CDR3 protein gets one entry after TCRdb re-called the multiplex PCR reads with MiXCR. The sample shows hundreds of thousands of distinct CDR3 sequences, 16% of them seen only once. Time point noted: newly diagnosed GD, antithyroid drugs for less than 3 months. Isolated PBMC RNA provided the starting material for the TCR library. These data were also reused for a study on T cells in Graves' hyperthyroidism and ophthalmopathy.

The sample here was peripheral blood mononuclear cells (PBMCs), taken at new diagnosis, from a patient treated with antithyroid drugs. These TCRs come from a middle-aged man with Graves disease.

This clonotype came up many times. The V gene is TRBV10-3, the J gene TRBJ1-1, with 10 bases fitting TRBD1. This CDR3 has 15 amino acids. The V and J ends lost 3 bases and 5 bases, in that order; junction bases with no gene match: 6. Germline CDR1 is ENHRY and CDR2 is SYGVKD. CDR3 in DNA: TGTGCCATCAGTGATCCGGGACAGGGGCGGACTGAAGCTTTCTTT. Encoded protein: CAISDPGQGRTEAFF.

The rearrangement joins TRBV12-3 or TRBV12-4 to TRBJ2-7, with D possibly called TRBD1 or TRBD2 (6 bases each). Trimming cost V 7 bases and J 2 bases, with 18 bases left between them. The CDR3 contains 15 residues. As DNA, the CDR3 is TGTGCCAGCACCCTCGGGGGCAGGGGTCCCTACGAGCAGTACTTC. Its translation is CASTLGGRGPYEQYF.

The CDR3 DNA follows: TGCAGCGCCCGGACCCAAGAGACCCAGTACTTC. As protein: CSARTQETQYF. This chain joins TRBV29-1 and TRBJ2-5; no firm D call. Looked up from germline, CDR1 is SQVTM and CDR2 is ANQGSEA. The CDR3 loop spans 11 amino acids. V lost 7 bases and J lost 1, with 7 bases in between.

Only a few counts were recorded for this clonotype. This chain connects TRBV10-3 to TRBJ2-7; D gene ambiguous. V gave up 3 bases and J gave up 3 bases, with 6 bases separating them. This CDR3 spans 12 amino acids. Germline V CDR1 and CDR2: ENHRY, SYGVKD. Written as DNA, the CDR3 is TGTGCCATCAGTGAACAGTTCTACGAGCAGTACTTC. Its translation: CAISEQFYEQYF.

This clonotype turned up a few times. A read error is possible here, since a much larger clone lies one base away. V gene TRBV28 combines with J gene TRBJ2-3; D uncertain. The V gene lost 2 bases and the J gene lost 2 bases, with 8 bases spanning the gap. From germline, CDR1 is MDHEN and CDR2 SYDVKM. This CDR3 has 14 amino acids. CDR3 sequence reads: CASSLGDNTDTQYF. The CDR3 DNA follows: TGTGCCAGCAGTTTAGGGGATAACACAGATACGCAGTATTTT.

The CDR3 sequence: CASSPRGQGRASPLHF. CDR3 sequence (DNA): TGTGCCAGCTCACCAAGGGGGCAGGGACGCGCTTCACCCCTCCACTTT. V usage is TRBV18 and J usage is TRBJ1-6, with 7 bases fitting TRBD1. Per the germline V gene, CDR1 is KGHSH and CDR2 is LQKENI. V lost 2 bases and J lost 9; bases outside the gene matches: 10. CDR3 size: 16 residues.

This clonotype has just a few counts. The J gene is TRBJ2-1, the V gene TRBV9; possible D gene TRBD1, 6 bases. The CDR3 is made up of 14 amino acids. The germline V gene encodes CDR1 SGDLS and CDR2 YYNGEE. Trimming shortened V by 3 bases and J by 4 bases, and 11 bases separated the two germline ends. The CDR3 reads CASSDIQGYNEQFF. The CDR3 coding sequence is TGTGCCAGCAGCGATATACAGGGTTACAATGAGCAGTTCTTC.

There are many counts of this clonotype. The rearrangement uses TRBV6-1 and TRBJ2-3; 9 bases are shared with TRBD1. Germline assignment: CDR1 MNHNS and CDR2 SASEGT. This CDR3 has 13 residues. The V and J ends lost 10 bases and 9 bases, in that order; junction bases with no gene match: 11. DNA of the CDR3: TGTGCCACCCGGACAGGGGACCAAGACACGCAGTATTTT. It specifies CATRTGDQDTQYF.

A note on this clonotype: A single base separates this from a much larger clone, so it may be a read error. V and J are TRBV19 and TRBJ2-7; no definite D call. The CDR3 contains 15 residues. The V end was cut by 1 base, the J end by 1 base, with 11 bases between. The germline gives CDR1 LNHDA, CDR2 SQIVND (reference sequence). CDR3 protein: CASSIGCGISYEQYF. The CDR3 bases are TGTGCCAGTAGTATAGGGTGCGGCATATCCTACGAGCAGTACTTC.

This clonotype was counted a few times. The genes are TRBV11-2 and TRBJ2-1; a possible D gene is TRBD1 (6 bases). This CDR3 is 15 amino acids long. V was pared by 4 bases and J by 3 bases, with 13 bases between. Germline loops: CDR1 SGHAT, CDR2 FQNNGV. The CDR3 sequence: CASSSTGAIYNEQFF. The CDR3 nucleotides read TGTGCCAGCAGCTCGACAGGAGCCATCTACAATGAGCAGTTCTTC.

In its sample, this clonotype was seen many times. This chain connects TRBV18 to TRBJ2-7; D not resolved. Trimming stripped 0 bases from V and 2 bases from J, with 11 bases between. The CDR3 covers 15 residues. Germline CDR1 and CDR2: KGHSH and LQKENI. CDR3 nucleotide sequence: TGTGCCAGCTCACCACCAGAAGGGCTTACCTACGAGCAGTACTTC. Translation gives CASSPPEGLTYEQYF.

The chain combines TRBV19 with TRBJ1-6; D remains unclear. Germline V lookup: CDR1 LNHDA, CDR2 SQIVND (reference sequence). V lost 6 bases and J 0 bases, leaving 9 bases between the germline ends. This CDR3 spans 15 amino acids. CDR3 nucleotide sequence: TGTGCCAGTAGCCGCCGGAGCTCCTATAATTCACCCCTCCACTTT. This codes for CASSRRSSYNSPLHF.

This clonotype occurred many times. The CDR3 DNA reads TGTGCCAGCTCGCGAGGACAGACCTACGAGCAGTACTTC. This codes for CASSRGQTYEQYF. The genes are TRBV18 and TRBJ2-7, with D perhaps TRBD1 (6 bases). The length of the CDR3 is 13 residues. Between the trimmed V and J ends, which lost 6 bases and 2 bases, there was a span of 11 bases. Germline CDR1 KGHSH, CDR2 LQKENI.

The genes are TRBV7-2 and TRBJ1-6; TRBD1 aligns across 8 bases. CDR1 and CDR2 (germline): SGHTA, FQGNSA. J gave up 9 bases and V 2 bases, and 9 bases lay outside the gene matches. This CDR3 region has 16 residues. CDR3 in DNA: TGTGCCAGCAGCTTAAAATTCACAGGGGGTTCTTCACCCCTCCACTTT. Protein: CASSLKFTGGSSPLHF.

The chain has TRBV20-1 and TRBJ1-4; 9 positions match TRBD1. Germline V gene data show CDR1 as DFQATT and CDR2 as SNEGSKA (reference sequence). Trimming cost V 6 bases and J 1 base; bases outside gene matches: 6. This CDR3 contains 15 residues. The CDR3 DNA follows: TGCAGTGCCCGGGACAGGGAGGGAACTAATGAAAAACTGTTTTTT. This gives the protein CSARDREGTNEKLFF.